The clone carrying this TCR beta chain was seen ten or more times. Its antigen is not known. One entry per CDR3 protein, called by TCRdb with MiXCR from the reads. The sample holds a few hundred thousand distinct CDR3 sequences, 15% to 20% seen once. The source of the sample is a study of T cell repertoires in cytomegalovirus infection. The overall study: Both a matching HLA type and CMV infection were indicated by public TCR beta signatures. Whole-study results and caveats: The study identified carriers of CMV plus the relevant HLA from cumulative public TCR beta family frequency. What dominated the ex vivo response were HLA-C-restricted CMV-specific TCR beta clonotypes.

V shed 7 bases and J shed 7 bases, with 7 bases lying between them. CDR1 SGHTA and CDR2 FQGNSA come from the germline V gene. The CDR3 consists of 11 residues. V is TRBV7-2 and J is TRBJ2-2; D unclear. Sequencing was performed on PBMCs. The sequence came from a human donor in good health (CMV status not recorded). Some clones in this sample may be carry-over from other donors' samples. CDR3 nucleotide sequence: TGTGCCAGCACCTACGGCGGGGAGCTGTTTTTT. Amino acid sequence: CASTYGGELFF.